The clone carrying this T cell receptor (beta chain) was recorded at least ten times. TCRbeta libraries were built with three rounds of nested PCR, modified from ARM-PCR. TCRdb passed the multiplex PCR reads through MiXCR, listing each CDR3 protein once. The profile covers roughly 220,000 distinct CDR3 sequences, with 60% to 85% appearing a single time and approximately 25% taken by the ten largest. The data originate from a study of tumor and adjacent non-tumor tissue in lung cancer. RNA was extracted from bulk tissue without any cell sorting. Between August and November 2014, newly diagnosed, chemotherapy-naive lung cancer patients underwent thoracic surgery in China. What was sequenced was lung tumor tissue. The receptor was isolated from a man aged 60 to 75 with non-small cell lung cancer.

In DNA, the CDR3 is TGCAGCGCCGTTACAGGTTTGAGAACTGAAGCTTTCTTT. This translates into CSAVTGLRTEAFF. The chain uses TRBV29-1 and TRBJ1-1, with D tentatively TRBD1 (5 bases). V was cut by 7 bases and J by 5 bases, with 17 bases left in between. This CDR3 is built from 13 residues. Germline V gene sequence: CDR1 SQVTM, CDR2 ANQGSEA.